This T cell receptor (beta chain) was identified during a study of cytomegalovirus exposure and HLA in healthy donors. Study-wide results and limits: The authors reported that TCR beta sequences could predict HLA-A and HLA-B alleles. These predictions were accurate for most subjects in the first cohort.

A word on this clone: The antigen is undetermined.

Amplification used 60 Vbeta primers and 13 Jbeta primers. Sequenced by immunoSEQ multiplex PCR; TCRdb stores in-frame clones only, minus some. There are approximately 100,000 clones in the sample; about 75% occur only once, and under 5.5% lies in the top ten. The CDR3 consists of 15 residues. The germline gives CDR1 LGHNA, CDR2 YNFKEQ. Trimming removed 6 bases from V and 0 bases from J; junction bases left unmatched: 5. The chain employs TRBV4-2 and TRBJ2-3; 8 bases align to TRBD2. Sequencing was carried out using PBMCs. The clonotype originates from a woman aged 18-29 years in good health and CMV-seropositive. The chain's CDR3 is CASRLAVSSTDTQYF. The CDR3 DNA is TGTGCCAGCAGACTAGCGGTTTCTAGCACAGATACGCAGTATTTT.